This entry features one T cell receptor (beta chain) sequence. Its target is unknown. Germline is not matched at one junction end, which may reflect a read error. The source of the sample is a study of blood T cells in healthy people across ages. Overall study: About one barcoded beta molecule per two T cells was the capture yield of template switching. Study findings and constraints: No conclusive comparison of naive versus antigen-experienced cells was possible with unsorted PBMCs. Donor CMV status, an unknown factor, possibly confounded changes in expanded clonotypes.

The authors ran a second PCR of roughly 6 to 12 cycles using a sample-barcoded 5' primer and a J-beta primer mix. Each cDNA molecule was tagged by a template-switch adaptor with 12 random nucleotides. Using its own MiXCR run on the 5' RACE reads, TCRdb lists one record per CDR3 protein. This table holds some 1.4 million distinct CDR3 sequences, 35% to 45% found once. Germline assignment: CDR1 MNHEY and CDR2 SMNVEV (reference sequence). The CDR3 totals 16 residues. The source is a woman between 18 and 29 years old in good health. Sequencing was carried out using blood. This chain joins TRBV27 and TRBJ2-6; D possibly corresponds to TRBD1 (5 bases). The CDR3 DNA sequence: TGTGCCAGCAGTTTTCTGGATACCTCTGGGGCCAACGTCCTGATTTTC. This translates into CASSFLDTSGANVLIF. Full variable domain (remainder filled in from reference TRBV27 and TRBJ2-6): EAQVTQNPRYLITVTGKKLTVTCSQNMNHEYMSWYRQDPGLGLRQIYYSMNVEVTDKGDVPEGYKVSRKEKRNFPLILESPSPNQTSLYFCASSFLDTSGANVLIFGAGSRLTVL.